This entry is about one TCR beta chain. Assay: immunoSEQ multiplex PCR; the TCRdb copy retains only in-frame clones and omits some. Among roughly 480,000 clones listed, 70% to 80% were seen once. The CDR3 consists of 15 residues. Germline V CDR1 and CDR2: SGHKS, YYEKEE (reference sequence). These data belong to a study of shared clonotypes between healthy human individuals. The chain is built from TRBV5-5 and TRBJ2-5, with TRBD2 as a possible D gene (5 bases). TRBJ2-7 matches the DNA end more closely, so the J call is doubtful. The TCR comes from a woman aged 40-49 years in good health. Some clones in this sample may be carry-over from other donors' samples. The sample consisted of PBMCs. The CDR3: CASSLALQLGYEQYF. In nucleotides, the CDR3 is TGTGCCAGCAGCTTGGCCCTTCAACTAGGCTACGAGCAGTACTTC.